This TCR beta chain was sequenced in a study of blood T cell repertoires in COVID-19. About the research overall: Acute and convalescent COVID-19 specimens originated in the United States, Italy and Spain. PBMCs, B-cell-depleted T cells, or T cells provided the cDNA or gDNA that made up the material.

Authors' methods: The assay estimated nucleated cells by amplifying reference gene primers. Only in-frame clones appear in the TCRdb table, and some are missing; sequencing was by immunoSEQ multiplex PCR. The V and J calls and clone size were taken over from that table, and D and trimming were inferred from the DNA. The table has some 210,000 clones, 84% seen once. Sequencing was performed on peripheral blood. The receptor comes from a woman aged 70-85 years with active or convalescent COVID-19.

This CDR3 is CASSLFGGLARSTDTQYF. For the CDR3, the DNA is TGTGCCAGCAGCCTATTCGGAGGACTAGCGAGATCCACAGATACGCAGTATTTT. The V call is TRBV11-2, the J call TRBJ2-3; 9 bases agree with TRBD2. Germline loops: CDR1 SGHAT, CDR2 FQNNGV. The V and J ends lost 5 bases and 2 bases, in that order; junction bases with no gene match: 14. The CDR3 spans 18 residues.